This T cell receptor (beta chain) was obtained from a study of T cells expressing NK-cell markers. Overall study: TCR beta repertoires came from sorted CD3+CD56+NKG2C+, CD3+CD56+NKG2C- and CD3+CD56-NKG2C+ T cells. Study-level results: Dominant NKG2C+ clonotypes accounted for roughly 1.0-7.5% of CD8+ T cells in more than 5 donors. The study did not resolve the HCMV specificity of expanded NKG2C+ T cell clones.

Generation of TCR beta cDNA was performed by 5'RACE template switching incorporating UMIs. TCRdb reprocessed the 5' RACE reads, with one entry per CDR3 protein and no DNA. The repertoire table contains roughly 420,000 distinct CDR3 sequences. About this clonotype itself: Its antigen is as yet unknown.

This CDR3 is 17 amino acids long. Germline CDR1 and CDR2: MNHEY and SMNVEV (reference sequence). This chain uses TRBV27 with TRBJ2-3; TCRdb returns TRBD2, unconfirmable since there is no DNA. Sequencing was done on a sample of blood T cells: a sorted CD56 or NKG2C T cell subset, CD4+ or CD8+ T cells, or bulk PBMC T cells (not recorded which). The clonotype was recovered from a woman between 18 and 69 years old in good health. CDR3 in amino acids: CASSFGNGLAGSDTQYF.